This is a list of T cell receptor beta chains from one sample in a study of response to subunit inactivated influenza vaccine. TCRdb used MiXCR to reprocess the RT-PCR reads, holding one entry per CDR3 protein. The sample contains about 180,000 distinct CDR3 sequences, 7.5% to 10% of which appear only once. The specimen comprised non-naive T cells sorted from PBMCs, sampled on the day of vaccination. Source of these receptors: a man aged 45-65 years who received an inactivated influenza vaccine. CDR3s include the opening cysteine and the closing phenylalanine or tryptophan. The order of the fields is CDR3 protein, CDR3 DNA, J gene, V gene, clone size, D gene. D genes are given only for firm matches. Some rows mark clone size as missing; the rest say once, few, many or name a class of expanded clone.

CDR3aa: CSARRLNQETQYF
CDR3nt: TGCAGTGCTAGAAGACTTAACCAAGAGACCCAGTACTTC
j_gene: TRBJ2-5
v_gene: TRBV20-1
abundance: few
d_gene: NA

CDR3aa: CASPPGQNTGELFF
CDR3nt: TGTGCCAGCCCCCCCGGGCAAAACACCGGGGAGCTGTTTTTT
j_gene: TRBJ2-2
v_gene: TRBV7-9
abundance: NA
d_gene: NA

CDR3aa: CASSMNRGRSYNEQFF
CDR3nt: TGTGCCAGCAGTATGAACAGGGGACGCTCCTACAATGAGCAGTTCTTC
j_gene: TRBJ2-1
v_gene: TRBV6-1
abundance: many
d_gene: TRBD1

CDR3aa: CAWSVQVQVFNEQFF
CDR3nt: TGTGCCTGGAGTGTACAGGTACAGGTCTTCAATGAGCAGTTCTTC
j_gene: TRBJ2-1
v_gene: TRBV30
abundance: few
d_gene: NA

CDR3aa: CASSRDRALTGELFF
CDR3nt: TGTGCCAGCAGTCGAGACAGGGCCCTTACCGGGGAGCTGTTTTTT
j_gene: TRBJ2-2
v_gene: TRBV2
abundance: few
d_gene: TRBD1

CDR3aa: CSVTLPGLAGFTDTQYF
CDR3nt: TGCAGTGTCACCTTGCCGGGACTAGCGGGATTCACAGATACGCAGTATTTT
j_gene: TRBJ2-3
v_gene: TRBV20-1
abundance: few
d_gene: TRBD2

CDR3aa: CASRGGGEGEQFF
CDR3nt: TGTGCCAGCAGGGGGGGAGGGGAAGGTGAGCAGTTCTTC
j_gene: TRBJ2-1
v_gene: TRBV6-2/TRBV6-3
abundance: few
d_gene: TRBD2

CDR3aa: CASSEFGNTDTQYF
CDR3nt: TGTGCCAGCAGTGAATTCGGGAACACAGATACGCAGTATTTT
j_gene: TRBJ2-3
v_gene: TRBV6-1
abundance: many
d_gene: NA

CDR3aa: CSARGRLAGTDTQYF
CDR3nt: TGCAGTGCTAGAGGGAGACTAGCGGGGACAGATACGCAGTATTTT
j_gene: TRBJ2-3
v_gene: TRBV20-1
abundance: few
d_gene: TRBD2

CDR3aa: CASSLALSLEQYF
CDR3nt: TGTGCCAGCAGTTTAGCGCTTTCTTTAGAGCAGTACTTC
j_gene: TRBJ2-7
v_gene: TRBV12-3/TRBV12-4
abundance: many
d_gene: NA

CDR3aa: CATSLGGEQYF
CDR3nt: TGTGCCACCTCATTAGGGGGCGAGCAGTACTTC
j_gene: TRBJ2-7
v_gene: TRBV7-8
abundance: few
d_gene: NA

CDR3aa: CASSQGSGSWRNYGYTF
CDR3nt: TGTGCCAGCAGCCAAGGTTCTGGCAGTTGGAGGAACTATGGCTACACCTTC
j_gene: TRBJ1-2
v_gene: TRBV3-1
abundance: few
d_gene: NA

CDR3aa: CSAPDRRGSGNTIYF
CDR3nt: TGCAGTGCTCCTGACAGGCGAGGCTCTGGAAACACCATATATTTT
j_gene: TRBJ1-3
v_gene: TRBV20-1
abundance: NA
d_gene: NA

CDR3aa: CASSWASGGASEQFF
CDR3nt: TGCGCCAGCAGCTGGGCTAGCGGGGGGGCCAGTGAGCAGTTCTTC
j_gene: TRBJ2-1
v_gene: TRBV5-1
abundance: NA
d_gene: TRBD2

CDR3aa: CASSTRGTGELFF
CDR3nt: TGTGCCAGCAGTACGAGGGGGACCGGGGAGCTGTTTTTT
j_gene: TRBJ2-2
v_gene: TRBV6-2/TRBV6-3
abundance: NA
d_gene: NA

CDR3aa: CASSKLWQGGAGELFF
CDR3nt: TGTGCCAGCAGCAAATTGTGGCAGGGGGGGGCCGGGGAGCTGTTTTTT
j_gene: TRBJ2-2
v_gene: TRBV21-1
abundance: few
d_gene: NA

CDR3aa: CASSLFSGNSYEQYF
CDR3nt: TGTGCCAGCAGCTTATTCTCAGGGAACTCCTACGAGCAGTACTTC
j_gene: TRBJ2-7
v_gene: TRBV7-6
abundance: NA
d_gene: NA

CDR3aa: CASSLAGTGGGGRSGANVLTF
CDR3nt: TGTGCCAGCAGCCTGGCGGGCACAGGGGGCGGGGGTAGGTCTGGGGCCAACGTCCTGACTTTC
j_gene: TRBJ2-6
v_gene: TRBV3-1
abundance: NA
d_gene: TRBD1

CDR3aa: CASSSLWERQGFAEQYF
CDR3nt: TGTGCCAGCAGCTCCTTGTGGGAGAGACAGGGGTTTGCCGAGCAGTACTTC
j_gene: TRBJ2-7
v_gene: TRBV5-5
abundance: few
d_gene: TRBD1

CDR3aa: CASSLAELASGRAKDTGELFF
CDR3nt: TGTGCCAGCAGTTTAGCGGAATTGGCTAGCGGGAGGGCCAAAGACACCGGGGAGCTGTTTTTT
j_gene: TRBJ2-2
v_gene: TRBV12-3/TRBV12-4
abundance: many
d_gene: TRBD2

CDR3aa: CASSLNLREQYF
CDR3nt: TGCGCCAGCAGCTTGAACTTGCGCGAGCAGTACTTC
j_gene: TRBJ2-7
v_gene: TRBV5-1
abundance: many
d_gene: NA

CDR3aa: CAWSVRPSGSYEQYF
CDR3nt: TGTGCCTGGAGTGTACGGCCTAGCGGGTCCTACGAGCAGTACTTC
j_gene: TRBJ2-7
v_gene: TRBV30
abundance: NA
d_gene: TRBD2

CDR3aa: CASGRDYYEQYF
CDR3nt: TGCGCCAGCGGTAGGGATTACTACGAGCAGTACTTC
j_gene: TRBJ2-7
v_gene: TRBV5-1
abundance: few
d_gene: NA

CDR3aa: CASSFTSGRASDTQYF
CDR3nt: TGTGCCAGCAGCTTTACTAGCGGGAGGGCCTCAGATACGCAGTATTTT
j_gene: TRBJ2-3
v_gene: TRBV11-2
abundance: many
d_gene: TRBD2

CDR3aa: CASTPNRETQYF
CDR3nt: TGTGCCAGCACCCCTAATCGTGAGACCCAGTACTTC
j_gene: TRBJ2-5
v_gene: TRBV16
abundance: few
d_gene: NA

CDR3aa: CASSPYQRGAGGEQFF
CDR3nt: TGTGCCAGCAGCCCATACCAGCGGGGAGCAGGCGGGGAGCAGTTCTTC
j_gene: TRBJ2-1
v_gene: TRBV3-1
abundance: NA
d_gene: TRBD2

CDR3aa: CASSLFRATAYEQYF
CDR3nt: TGTGCCAGCAGTTTATTCCGGGCTACCGCCTACGAGCAGTACTTC
j_gene: TRBJ2-7
v_gene: TRBV28
abundance: NA
d_gene: NA

CDR3aa: CSARDRLAPTDTQYF
CDR3nt: TGCAGTGCTAGGGACCGACTAGCTCCCACAGATACGCAGTATTTT
j_gene: TRBJ2-3
v_gene: TRBV20-1
abundance: NA
d_gene: TRBD2

CDR3aa: CASSQVIGARDTEAFF
CDR3nt: TGCGCCAGCAGCCAAGTTATAGGGGCCAGGGACACTGAAGCTTTCTTT
j_gene: TRBJ1-1
v_gene: TRBV4-3
abundance: NA
d_gene: NA

CDR3aa: CSSSSAGERGETQYF
CDR3nt: TGTTCCAGCAGCTCAGCGGGGGAGCGAGGGGAGACCCAGTACTTC
j_gene: TRBJ2-5
v_gene: TRBV28
abundance: once
d_gene: TRBD2

CDR3aa: CASSRTGGEWDEQFF
CDR3nt: TGTGCCAGCAGCCGGACTGGCGGGGAATGGGATGAGCAGTTCTTC
j_gene: TRBJ2-1
v_gene: TRBV3-1
abundance: many
d_gene: NA

CDR3aa: CASSLSLAGDRSYEQYF
CDR3nt: TGCGCCAGCAGCTTGTCCCTAGCGGGAGATCGGTCCTACGAGCAGTACTTC
j_gene: TRBJ2-7
v_gene: TRBV5-1
abundance: few
d_gene: TRBD2

CDR3aa: CASSQDALAGGYNEQFF
CDR3nt: TGCGCCAGCAGCCAAGATGCCCTAGCGGGAGGCTACAATGAGCAGTTCTTC
j_gene: TRBJ2-1
v_gene: TRBV4-3
abundance: few
d_gene: TRBD2

CDR3aa: CSAGGTPNRETQYF
CDR3nt: TGCAGTGCTGGCGGGACCCCGAACCGAGAGACCCAGTACTTC
j_gene: TRBJ2-5
v_gene: TRBV20-1
abundance: few
d_gene: NA

CDR3aa: CASSYSGTSTDTQYF
CDR3nt: TGTGCCAGCAGTTACTCAGGGACTAGCACAGATACGCAGTATTTT
j_gene: TRBJ2-3
v_gene: TRBV6-5
abundance: many
d_gene: NA

CDR3aa: CASSPQGSRYEQYF
CDR3nt: TGTGCCAGCAGCCCGCAGGGGAGTAGGTACGAGCAGTACTTC
j_gene: TRBJ2-7
v_gene: TRBV5-5
abundance: many
d_gene: NA

CDR3aa: CASSQDSVPIKAFF
CDR3nt: TGTGCCAGCAGTCAGGACAGCGTACCCATAAAGGCTTTCTTT
j_gene: TRBJ1-1
v_gene: TRBV6-1
abundance: NA
d_gene: NA

CDR3aa: CATSRRDLVWGGNEQFF
CDR3nt: TGTGCCACCAGCAGACGGGACCTAGTTTGGGGAGGCAATGAGCAGTTCTTC
j_gene: TRBJ2-1
v_gene: TRBV15
abundance: many
d_gene: NA

CDR3aa: CAISESAGGYEQYF
CDR3nt: TGTGCCATCAGTGAGTCGGCGGGCGGCTACGAGCAGTACTTC
j_gene: TRBJ2-7
v_gene: TRBV10-3
abundance: many
d_gene: NA

CDR3aa: CASSGDRVTEAFF
CDR3nt: TGTGCCAGCAGCGGGGACAGGGTCACTGAAGCTTTCTTT
j_gene: TRBJ1-1
v_gene: TRBV2
abundance: few
d_gene: TRBD1

CDR3aa: CASSTQTVNSGNTIYF
CDR3nt: TGTGCCAGCTCAACCCAGACAGTTAACTCTGGAAACACCATATATTTT
j_gene: TRBJ1-3
v_gene: TRBV18
abundance: many
d_gene: NA

CDR3aa: CASSLRSSYNSPLHF
CDR3nt: TGTGCCAGCAGTTTACGGAGCTCCTATAATTCACCCCTCCACTTT
j_gene: TRBJ1-6
v_gene: TRBV12-3/TRBV12-4
abundance: many
d_gene: NA

CDR3aa: CSADRVTGNTIYF
CDR3nt: TGCAGTGCCGACAGGGTGACAGGAAACACCATATATTTT
j_gene: TRBJ1-3
v_gene: TRBV20-1
abundance: many
d_gene: TRBD1

CDR3aa: CASSRELVETQYF
CDR3nt: TGTGCCAGCAGCAGGGAACTTGTAGAGACCCAGTACTTC
j_gene: TRBJ2-5
v_gene: TRBV5-6
abundance: many
d_gene: NA

CDR3aa: CASSQLTGNTIYF
CDR3nt: TGTGCCAGCAGCCAACTCACCGGAAACACCATATATTTT
j_gene: TRBJ1-3
v_gene: TRBV7-6
abundance: many
d_gene: NA